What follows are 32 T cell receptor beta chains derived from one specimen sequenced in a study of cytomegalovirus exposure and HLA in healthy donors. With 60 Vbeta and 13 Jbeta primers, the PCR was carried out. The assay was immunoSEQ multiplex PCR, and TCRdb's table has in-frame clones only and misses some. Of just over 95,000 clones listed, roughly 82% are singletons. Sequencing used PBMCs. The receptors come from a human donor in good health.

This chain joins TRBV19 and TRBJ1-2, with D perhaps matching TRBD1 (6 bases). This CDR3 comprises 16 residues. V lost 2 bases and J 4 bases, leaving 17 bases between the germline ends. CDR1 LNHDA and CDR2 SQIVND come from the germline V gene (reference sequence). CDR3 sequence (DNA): TGTGCCAGTAGTATATCAACCGGAAGGGGGACCTATGGCTACACCTTC. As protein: CASSISTGRGTYGYTF.

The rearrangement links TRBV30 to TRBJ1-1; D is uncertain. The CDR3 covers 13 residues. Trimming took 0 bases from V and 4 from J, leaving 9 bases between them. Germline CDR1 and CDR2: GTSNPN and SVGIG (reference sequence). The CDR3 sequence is CAWSVLGSTEAFF. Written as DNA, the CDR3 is TGTGCCTGGAGTGTACTGGGGAGCACTGAAGCTTTCTTT.

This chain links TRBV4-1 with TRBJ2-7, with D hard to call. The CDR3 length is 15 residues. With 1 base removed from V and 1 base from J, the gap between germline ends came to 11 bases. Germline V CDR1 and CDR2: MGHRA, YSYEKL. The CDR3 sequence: CASSQAGSLSYEQYF. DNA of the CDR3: TGCGCCAGCAGCCAAGCAGGTTCCTTGTCCTACGAGCAGTACTTC.

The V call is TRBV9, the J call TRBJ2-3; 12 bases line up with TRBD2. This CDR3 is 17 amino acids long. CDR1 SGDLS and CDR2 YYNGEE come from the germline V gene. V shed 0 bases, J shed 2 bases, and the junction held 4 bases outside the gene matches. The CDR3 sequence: CASSVETSGGPTDTQYF. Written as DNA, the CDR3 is TGTGCCAGCAGCGTAGAAACTAGCGGGGGGCCCACAGATACGCAGTATTTT. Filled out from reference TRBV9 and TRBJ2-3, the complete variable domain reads DSGVTQTPKHLITATGQRVTLRCSPRSGDLSVYWYQQSLDQGLQFLIQYYNGEERAKGNILERFSAQQFPDLHSELNLSSLELGDSALYFCASSVETSGGPTDTQYFGPGTRLTVL.

The CDR3 protein is CASSLETGDYGYTF. The CDR3, as DNA: TGCGCCAGCAGCCTCGAAACAGGGGACTATGGCTACACCTTC. V is TRBV4-1 and J is TRBJ1-2, with 7 bases fitting TRBD1. This CDR3 is built from 14 residues. Trimming took 4 bases from V and 3 from J; bases not matched to a gene: 5. Germline values: CDR1 MGHRA, CDR2 YSYEKL.

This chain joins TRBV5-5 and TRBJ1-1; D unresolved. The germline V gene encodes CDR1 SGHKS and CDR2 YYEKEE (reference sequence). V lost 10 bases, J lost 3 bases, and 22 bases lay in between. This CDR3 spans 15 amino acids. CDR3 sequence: CAGRLNDGGYTEAFF. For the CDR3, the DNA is TGTGCCGGACGACTGAACGACGGAGGGTACACTGAAGCTTTCTTT.

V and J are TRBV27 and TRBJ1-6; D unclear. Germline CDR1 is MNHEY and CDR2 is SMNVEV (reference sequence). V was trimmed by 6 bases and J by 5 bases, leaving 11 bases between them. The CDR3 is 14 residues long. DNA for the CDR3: TGTGCCAGCAGCCTGGGCGTGAATAATTCACCCCTCCACTTT. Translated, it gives CASSLGVNNSPLHF.

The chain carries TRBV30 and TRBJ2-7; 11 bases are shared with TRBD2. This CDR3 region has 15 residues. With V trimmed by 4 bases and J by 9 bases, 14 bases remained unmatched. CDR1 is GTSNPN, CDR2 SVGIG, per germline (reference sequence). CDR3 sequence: CAWNRGLAGGWVQYF. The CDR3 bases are TGTGCCTGGAACCGTGGTCTAGCGGGGGGTTGGGTGCAGTACTTC.

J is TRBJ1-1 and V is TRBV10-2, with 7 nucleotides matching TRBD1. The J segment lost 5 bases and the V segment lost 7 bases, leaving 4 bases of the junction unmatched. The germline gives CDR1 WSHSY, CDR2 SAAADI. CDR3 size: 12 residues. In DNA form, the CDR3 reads TGCGCCAGCACATCGACAGGGACTGAAGCTTTCTTT. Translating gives CASTSTGTEAFF.

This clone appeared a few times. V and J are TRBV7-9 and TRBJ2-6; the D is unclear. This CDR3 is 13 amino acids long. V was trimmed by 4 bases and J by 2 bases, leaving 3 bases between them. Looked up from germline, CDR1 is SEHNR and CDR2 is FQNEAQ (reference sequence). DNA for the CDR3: TGTGCCAGCAGCTCGGCTGGGGCCAACGTCCTGACTTTC. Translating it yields CASSSAGANVLTF. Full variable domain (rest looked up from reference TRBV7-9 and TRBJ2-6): DTGVSQNPRHKITKRGQNVTFRCDPISEHNRLYWYRQTLGQGPEFLTYFQNEAQLEKSRLLSDRFSAERPKGSFSTLEIQRTEQGDSAMYLCASSSAGANVLTFGAGSRLTVL.

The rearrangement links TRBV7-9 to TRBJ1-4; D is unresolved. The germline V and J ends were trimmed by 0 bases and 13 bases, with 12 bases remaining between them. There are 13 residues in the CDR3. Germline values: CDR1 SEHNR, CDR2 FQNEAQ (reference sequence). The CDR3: CASSLASRGVLFF. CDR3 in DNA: TGTGCCAGCAGCTTAGCGTCCCGGGGAGTACTGTTTTTT.

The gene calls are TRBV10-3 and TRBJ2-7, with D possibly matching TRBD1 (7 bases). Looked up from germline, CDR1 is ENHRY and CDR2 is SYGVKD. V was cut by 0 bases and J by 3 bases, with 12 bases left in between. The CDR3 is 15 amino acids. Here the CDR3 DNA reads TGTGCCATCAGTGAGTCCGCGCAGGGGGGCTACGAGCAGTACTTC. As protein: CAISESAQGGYEQYF.

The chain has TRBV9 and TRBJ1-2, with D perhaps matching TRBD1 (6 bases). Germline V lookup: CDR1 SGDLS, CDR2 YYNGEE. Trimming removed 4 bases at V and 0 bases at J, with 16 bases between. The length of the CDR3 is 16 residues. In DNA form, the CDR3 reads TGTGCCAGCAGCTCTACGGGGGGCCCCACTAACTATGGCTACACCTTC. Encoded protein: CASSSTGGPTNYGYTF.

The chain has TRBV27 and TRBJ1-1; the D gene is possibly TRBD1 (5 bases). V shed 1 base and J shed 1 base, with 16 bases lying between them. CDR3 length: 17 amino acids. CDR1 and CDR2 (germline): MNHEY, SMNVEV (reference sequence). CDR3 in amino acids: CASSLYQSRAQNTEAFF. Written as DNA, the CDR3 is TGTGCCAGCAGTTTATATCAGTCCAGGGCACAGAACACTGAAGCTTTCTTT.

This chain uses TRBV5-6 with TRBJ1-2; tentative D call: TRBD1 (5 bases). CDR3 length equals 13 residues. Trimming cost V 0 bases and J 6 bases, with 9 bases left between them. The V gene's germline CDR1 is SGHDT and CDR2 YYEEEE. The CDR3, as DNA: TGTGCCAGCAGCTTGGCGGCAGGGAATGGCTACACCTTC. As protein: CASSLAAGNGYTF. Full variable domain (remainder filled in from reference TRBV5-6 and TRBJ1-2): DAGVTQSPTHLIKTRGQQVTLRCSPKSGHDTVSWYQQALGQGPQFIFQYYEEEERQRGNFPDRFSGHQFPNYSSELNVNALLLGDSALYLCASSLAAGNGYTFGSGTRLTVV.

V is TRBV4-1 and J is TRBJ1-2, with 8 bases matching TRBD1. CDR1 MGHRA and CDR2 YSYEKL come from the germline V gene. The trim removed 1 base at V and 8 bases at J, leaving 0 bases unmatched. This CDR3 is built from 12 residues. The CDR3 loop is CASSQAGGGYTF. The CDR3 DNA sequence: TGCGCCAGCAGCCAAGCAGGGGGCGGCTACACCTTC.

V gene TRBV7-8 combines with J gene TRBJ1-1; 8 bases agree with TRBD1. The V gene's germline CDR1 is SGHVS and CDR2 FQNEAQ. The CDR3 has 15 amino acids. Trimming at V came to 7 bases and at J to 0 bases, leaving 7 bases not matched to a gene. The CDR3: CASMGQATMNTEAFF. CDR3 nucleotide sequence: TGTGCCAGCATGGGACAGGCGACCATGAACACTGAAGCTTTCTTT. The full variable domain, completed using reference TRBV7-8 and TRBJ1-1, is GAGVSQSPRYKVAKRGQDVALRCDPISGHVSLFWYQQALGQGPEFLTYFQNEAQLDKSGLPSDRFFAERPEGSVSTLKIQRTQQEDSAVYLCASMGQATMNTEAFFGQGTRLTVV.

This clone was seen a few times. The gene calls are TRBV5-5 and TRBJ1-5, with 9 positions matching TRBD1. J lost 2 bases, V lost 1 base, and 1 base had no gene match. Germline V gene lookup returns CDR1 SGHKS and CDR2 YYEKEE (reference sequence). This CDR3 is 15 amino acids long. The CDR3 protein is CASSLRTGGNQPQHF. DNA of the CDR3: TGTGCCAGCAGCTTGCGGACAGGGGGCAATCAGCCCCAGCATTTT.

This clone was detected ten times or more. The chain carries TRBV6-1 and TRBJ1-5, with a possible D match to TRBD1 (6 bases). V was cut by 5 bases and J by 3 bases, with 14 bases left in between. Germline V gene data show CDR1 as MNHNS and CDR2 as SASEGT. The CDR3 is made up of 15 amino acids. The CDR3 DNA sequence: TGTGCCAGCAGTCGACGACAGGCCAACAATCAGCCCCAGCATTTT. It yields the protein CASSRRQANNQPQHF.

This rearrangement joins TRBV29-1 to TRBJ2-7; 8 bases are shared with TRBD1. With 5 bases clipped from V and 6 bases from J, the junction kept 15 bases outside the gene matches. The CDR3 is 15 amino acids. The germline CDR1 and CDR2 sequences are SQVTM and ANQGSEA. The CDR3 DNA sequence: TGCAGCGTTAGTATCCGGGACAGGCTTTTTTTCGAGCAGTACTTC. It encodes CSVSIRDRLFFEQYF.

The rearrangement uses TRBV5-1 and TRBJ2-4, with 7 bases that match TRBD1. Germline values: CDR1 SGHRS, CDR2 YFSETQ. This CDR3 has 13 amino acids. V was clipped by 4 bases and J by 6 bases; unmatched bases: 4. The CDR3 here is CASSRGQTNIQYF. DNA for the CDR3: TGCGCCAGCAGCCGGGGACAGACAAACATTCAGTACTTC.

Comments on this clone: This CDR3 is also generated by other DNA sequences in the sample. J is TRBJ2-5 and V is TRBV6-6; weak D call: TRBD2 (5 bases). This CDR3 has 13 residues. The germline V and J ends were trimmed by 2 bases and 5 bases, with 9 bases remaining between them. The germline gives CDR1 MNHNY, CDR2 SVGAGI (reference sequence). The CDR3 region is CASSYRGWETQYF. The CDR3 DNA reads TGTGCCAGCAGTTACCGGGGATGGGAGACCCAGTACTTC.

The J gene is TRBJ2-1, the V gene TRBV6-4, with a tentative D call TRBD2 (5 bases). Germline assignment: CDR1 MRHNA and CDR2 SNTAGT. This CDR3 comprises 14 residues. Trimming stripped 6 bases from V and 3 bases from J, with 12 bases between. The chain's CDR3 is CASRLDEGYNEQFF. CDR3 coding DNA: TGTGCCAGCAGGCTCGATGAGGGCTACAATGAGCAGTTCTTC.

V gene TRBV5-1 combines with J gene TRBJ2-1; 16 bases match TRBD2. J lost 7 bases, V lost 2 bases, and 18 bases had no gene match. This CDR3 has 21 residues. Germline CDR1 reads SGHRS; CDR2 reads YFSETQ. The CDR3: CASSLIGTSGRASTRRNEQFF. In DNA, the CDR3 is TGCGCCAGCAGCTTAATAGGGACTAGCGGGAGGGCCAGCACTAGGAGAAATGAGCAGTTCTTC.

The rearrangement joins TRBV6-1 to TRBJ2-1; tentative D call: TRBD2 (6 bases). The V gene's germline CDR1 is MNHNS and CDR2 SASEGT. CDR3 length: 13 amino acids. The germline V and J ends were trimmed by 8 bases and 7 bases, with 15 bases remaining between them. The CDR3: CASLGGRKNEQFF. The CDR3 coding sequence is TGTGCCAGCTTGGGGGGTCGTAAAAATGAGCAGTTCTTC.

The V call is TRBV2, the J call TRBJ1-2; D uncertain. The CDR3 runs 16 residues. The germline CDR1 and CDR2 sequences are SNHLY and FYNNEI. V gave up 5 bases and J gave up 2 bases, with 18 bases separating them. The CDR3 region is CASSRTTRSGNYGYTF. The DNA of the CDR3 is TGTGCCAGCAGTCGGACTACCAGAAGCGGAAACTATGGCTACACCTTC.

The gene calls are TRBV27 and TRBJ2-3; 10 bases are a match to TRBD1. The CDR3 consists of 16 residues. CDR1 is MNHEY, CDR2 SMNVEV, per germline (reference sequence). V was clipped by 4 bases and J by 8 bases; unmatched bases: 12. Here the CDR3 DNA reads TGTGCCAGCAGTTCCGCCGGGACAGGGGCTCTTGGTACGCAGTATTTT. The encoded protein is CASSSAGTGALGTQYF.

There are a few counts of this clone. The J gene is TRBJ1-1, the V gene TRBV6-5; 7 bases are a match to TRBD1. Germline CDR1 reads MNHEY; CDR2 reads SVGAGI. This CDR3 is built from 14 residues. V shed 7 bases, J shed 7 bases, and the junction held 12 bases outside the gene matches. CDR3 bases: TGTGCCAGCATTTTAGACAGGGTGGGTGGTGAAGCTTTCTTT. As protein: CASILDRVGGEAFF.

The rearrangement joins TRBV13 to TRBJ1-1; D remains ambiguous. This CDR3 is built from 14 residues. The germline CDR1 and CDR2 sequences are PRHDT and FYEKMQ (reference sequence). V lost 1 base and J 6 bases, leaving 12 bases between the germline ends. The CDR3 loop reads CASSLAGLVAEAFF. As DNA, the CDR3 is TGTGCCAGCAGCTTAGCGGGGTTGGTGGCTGAAGCTTTCTTT.

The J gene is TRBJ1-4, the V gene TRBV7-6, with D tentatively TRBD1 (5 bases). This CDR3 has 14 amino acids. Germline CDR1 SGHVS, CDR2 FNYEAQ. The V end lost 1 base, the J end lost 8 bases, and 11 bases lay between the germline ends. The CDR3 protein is CASSLGQGGEKLFF. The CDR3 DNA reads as TGTGCCAGCAGCTTAGGGCAGGGTGGCGAAAAACTGTTTTTT.

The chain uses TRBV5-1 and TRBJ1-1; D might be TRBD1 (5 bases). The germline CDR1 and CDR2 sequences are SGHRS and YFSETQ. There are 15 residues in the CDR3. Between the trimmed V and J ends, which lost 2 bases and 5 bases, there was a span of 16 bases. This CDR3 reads CASSLSGPRETEAFF. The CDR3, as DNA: TGCGCCAGCAGCTTATCAGGGCCGAGAGAGACTGAAGCTTTCTTT.

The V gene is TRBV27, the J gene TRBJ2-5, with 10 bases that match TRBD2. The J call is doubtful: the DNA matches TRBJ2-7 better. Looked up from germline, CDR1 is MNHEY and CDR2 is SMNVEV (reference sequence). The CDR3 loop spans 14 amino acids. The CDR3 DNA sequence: TGTGCCAGCAGATCTAGCGGGAGAGCCTACGAGCAGTACTTC. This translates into CASRSSGRAYEQYF.